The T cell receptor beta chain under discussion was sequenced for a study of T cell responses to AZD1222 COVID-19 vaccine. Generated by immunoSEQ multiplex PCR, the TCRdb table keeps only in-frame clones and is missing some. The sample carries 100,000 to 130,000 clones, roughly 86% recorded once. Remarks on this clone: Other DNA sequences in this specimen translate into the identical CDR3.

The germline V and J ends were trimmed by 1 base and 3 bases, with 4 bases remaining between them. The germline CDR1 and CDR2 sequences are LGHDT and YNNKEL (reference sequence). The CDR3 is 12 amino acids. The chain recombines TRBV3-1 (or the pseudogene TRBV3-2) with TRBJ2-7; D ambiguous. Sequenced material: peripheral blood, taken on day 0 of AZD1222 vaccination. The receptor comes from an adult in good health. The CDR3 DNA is TGTGCCAGCAGCCAAGGAAGCTACGAGCAGTACTTC. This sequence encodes CASSQGSYEQYF.